This entry describes one TCR beta chain. Only in-frame clones appear in the TCRdb table, and some are missing; sequencing was by immunoSEQ multiplex PCR. The table has tens of thousands of clones, 70% to 90% seen once; the top ten hold around 15%. The V gene's germline CDR1 is MNHEY and CDR2 SVGAGI. CDR3 length equals 14 residues. The germline V and J ends were trimmed by 7 bases and 5 bases, with 16 bases remaining between them. These data come from a study of PD-L1 blockade in urothelial cancer. Sequenced here: PBMCs, sampled around atezolizumab (anti-PD-L1) treatment. The chain has TRBV6-5 and TRBJ2-3; a weak D match, TRBD2 (6 bases). The origin of this receptor is a man in his 60s with urothelial cancer. The CDR3 region has the DNA TGTGCCAGCACCTATGGGGGGAGACGAGATACGCAGTATTTT. Protein: CASTYGGRRDTQYF.